These 7 T cell receptor beta chains came from one sample sequenced in a study of early T cells in non-severe SARS-CoV-2 infection. TCRdb reprocessed the 5' RACE reads via MiXCR and lists one record per CDR3 protein. The sample has about 63,000 distinct CDR3 sequences, 10% to 15% seen once. The sample comprised whole blood. Source of these receptors: an adult who was a healthcare worker with PCR-confirmed SARS-CoV-2 infection or an uninfected control (not recorded which).

This clonotype was detected only a few times. The rearrangement links TRBV30 to TRBJ1-3; D call uncertain. Trimming removed 4 bases at V and 4 bases at J, with 5 bases between. CDR1 and CDR2 from the germline V gene are GTSNPN and SVGIG (reference sequence). The length of the CDR3 is 11 residues. The CDR3 protein is CAWKSGNTIYF. The CDR3 DNA reads as TGTGCCTGGAAATCGGGAAACACCATATATTTT.

This clonotype was counted ten times or more. V gene TRBV5-6 combines with J gene TRBJ1-5; a possible D gene is TRBD1 (5 bases). Trimming shortened V by 0 bases and J by 4 bases, and 11 bases separated the two germline ends. This CDR3 is built from 15 residues. CDR1 is SGHDT, CDR2 YYEEEE, per germline. CDR3 nucleotide sequence: TGTGCCAGCAGCTTGGTGCCAGGGCCGAATCAGCCCCAGCATTTT. This sequence encodes CASSLVPGPNQPQHF. Supplemented by reference TRBV5-6 and TRBJ1-5, the full variable domain reads DAGVTQSPTHLIKTRGQQVTLRCSPKSGHDTVSWYQQALGQGPQFIFQYYEEEERQRGNFPDRFSGHQFPNYSSELNVNALLLGDSALYLCASSLVPGPNQPQHFGDGTRLSIL.

This clonotype was seen repeatedly, ten times or more. This chain connects TRBV29-1 to TRBJ2-3; a possible D gene is TRBD2 (6 bases). With 6 bases removed from V and 7 bases from J, the gap between germline ends came to 17 bases. The CDR3 loop spans 13 amino acids. The germline gives CDR1 SQVTM, CDR2 ANQGSEA. The CDR3 DNA sequence: TGCAGCGTGGAGCCCGGGGGACGGAATACGCAGTATTTT. Protein: CSVEPGGRNTQYF.

Regarding this clonotype: This is likely a read error, given that the CDR3 carries no conserved phenylalanine or tryptophan at its end. V usage is TRBV9 and J usage is TRBJ2-5; D call uncertain. The length of the CDR3 is 15 residues. Deletions cut 0 bases from V and 3 bases from J, with 12 bases between. CDR1 is SGDLS, CDR2 YYNGEE, per germline. In DNA form, the CDR3 reads TGTGCCAGCAGCGTAGAAGGCAGGCAGAAAGAGACCCAGTACTCC. This gives the protein CASSVEGRQKETQYS.

This clonotype came up many times. CDR3 sequence reads: CASSSGQAMTYNEQFF. As DNA, the CDR3 is TGTGCCAGCAGCTCAGGACAGGCTATGACCTACAATGAGCAGTTCTTC. The chain links TRBV6-2 or TRBV6-3 to TRBJ2-1; 7 positions match TRBD1. Germline loops: CDR1 MNHEY, CDR2 SVGEGT. The J segment lost 2 bases and the V segment lost 6 bases, leaving 10 bases of the junction unmatched. This CDR3 is built from 16 residues.

This clonotype was seen ten or more times. In nucleotides, the CDR3 is TGTGCCAGCAGTGAAGCGCTAGGACTTTTTGGGGACACCGGGGAGCTGTTTTTT. Translation: CASSEALGLFGDTGELFF. V usage is TRBV2 and J usage is TRBJ2-2; D perhaps matches TRBD2 (5 bases). This CDR3 has 18 amino acids. V lost 0 bases, J lost 3 bases, and 17 bases lay in between. Looked up from germline, CDR1 is SNHLY and CDR2 is FYNNEI.

This clonotype was seen a few times. The rearrangement links TRBV6-5 to TRBJ2-7; 7 bases line up with TRBD1. The trim removed 6 bases at V and 6 bases at J, leaving 8 bases unmatched. CDR3 length: 13 residues. Germline V CDR1 and CDR2: MNHEY, SVGAGI. CDR3 nucleotide sequence: TGTGCCAGCAGACCACAGGGGTCCCTCGAGCAGTACTTC. Protein sequence: CASRPQGSLEQYF.